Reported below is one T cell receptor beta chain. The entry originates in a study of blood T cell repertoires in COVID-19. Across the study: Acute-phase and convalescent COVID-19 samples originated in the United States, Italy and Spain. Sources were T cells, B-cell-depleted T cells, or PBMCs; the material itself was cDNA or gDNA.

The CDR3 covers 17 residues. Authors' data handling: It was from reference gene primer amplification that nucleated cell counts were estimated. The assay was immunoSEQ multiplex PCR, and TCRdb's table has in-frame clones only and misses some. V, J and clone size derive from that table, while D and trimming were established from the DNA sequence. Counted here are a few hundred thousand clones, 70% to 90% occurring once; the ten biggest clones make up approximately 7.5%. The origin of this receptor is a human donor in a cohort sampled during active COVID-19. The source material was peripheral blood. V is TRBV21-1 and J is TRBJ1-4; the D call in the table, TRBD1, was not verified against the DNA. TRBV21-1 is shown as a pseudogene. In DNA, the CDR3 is TGTGCCAGCAATTACCGGGACAGGGAAGATATTTGGGAAAAACTGTTTTTT. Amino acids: CASNYRDREDIWEKLFF.